This TCR beta chain derives from a study of T cell responses to AZD1222 COVID-19 vaccine. Findings and limits, study-wide: Donors skewed white British and female; clonal diversity was possibly underestimated. Only a handful of AZD1222 recipients tested seropositive at baseline. Spike was spanned by vaccine-associated CD4 TCRs, with dominance at 160-218 and 743-854.

TCRdb keeps only in-frame clones here, not all; method: immunoSEQ multiplex PCR. The sample lists 120,000 to 150,000 clones; about 88% were seen once. As to this clone: Its target is unknown.

This specimen consisted of peripheral blood, obtained on day 0 of AZD1222 vaccination. The sequence came from an adult in good health.

The CDR3 here is CASSEDRVSTKLFF. The CDR3 nucleotides are TGTGCCAGCAGTGAAGACAGGGTATCTACAAAACTGTTTTTT. This chain uses TRBV6-1 with TRBJ1-4; D is perhaps TRBD1 (6 bases). Germline CDR1 and CDR2: MNHNS and SASEGT. V was shortened by 1 base and J by 10 bases, with 13 bases between the two germline ends. The CDR3 consists of 14 residues.